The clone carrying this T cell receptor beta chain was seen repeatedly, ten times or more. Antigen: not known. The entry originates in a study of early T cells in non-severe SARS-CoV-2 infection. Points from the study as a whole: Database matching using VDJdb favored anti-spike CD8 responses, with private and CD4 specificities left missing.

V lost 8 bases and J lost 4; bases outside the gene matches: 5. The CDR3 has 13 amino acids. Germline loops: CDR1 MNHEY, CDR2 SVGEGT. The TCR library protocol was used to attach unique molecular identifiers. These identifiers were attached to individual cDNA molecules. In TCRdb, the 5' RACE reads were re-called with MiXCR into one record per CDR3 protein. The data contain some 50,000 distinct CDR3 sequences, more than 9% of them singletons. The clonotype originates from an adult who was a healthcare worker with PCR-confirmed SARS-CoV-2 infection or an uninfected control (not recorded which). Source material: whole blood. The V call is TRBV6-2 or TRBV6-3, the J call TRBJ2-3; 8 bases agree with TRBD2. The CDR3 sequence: CASGRTSPDTQYF. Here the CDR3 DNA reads TGTGCCAGCGGGAGGACTAGCCCAGATACGCAGTATTTT.